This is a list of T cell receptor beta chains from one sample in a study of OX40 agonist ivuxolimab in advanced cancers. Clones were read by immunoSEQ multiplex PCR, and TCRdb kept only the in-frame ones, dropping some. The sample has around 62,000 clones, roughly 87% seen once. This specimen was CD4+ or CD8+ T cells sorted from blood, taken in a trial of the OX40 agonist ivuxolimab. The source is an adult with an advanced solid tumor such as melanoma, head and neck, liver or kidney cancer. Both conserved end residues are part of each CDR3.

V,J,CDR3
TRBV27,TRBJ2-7,CASGAGGSYEQYF
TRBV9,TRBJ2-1,CASSPMGGYNEQFF
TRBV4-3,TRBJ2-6,CASSQDAAGANVLTF
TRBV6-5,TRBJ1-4,CASSLYTGAGEKLFF
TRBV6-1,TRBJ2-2,CASTGTGELFF
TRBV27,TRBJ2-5,CASSLTLTSPKTQYF
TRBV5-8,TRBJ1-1,CASSLRGTEAFF
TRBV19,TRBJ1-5,CASSTPRGFSQPQHF
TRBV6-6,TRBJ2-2,CASSYWVGELFF
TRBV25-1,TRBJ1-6,CASSDPRGYNSPLHF
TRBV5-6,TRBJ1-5,CASSLAEMQPQHF
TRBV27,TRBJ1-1,CASSLFLGAAEAFF
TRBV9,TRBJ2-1,CASSVDPGGLYNEQFF
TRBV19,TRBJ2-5,CASSPGLYQETQYF
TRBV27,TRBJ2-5,CASSPGPTGETQYF
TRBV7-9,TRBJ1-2,CASSSGRIYGYTF
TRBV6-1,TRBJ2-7,CASSEGVGYYEQYF
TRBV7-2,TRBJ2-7,CASSDTGYEQYF
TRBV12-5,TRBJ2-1,CASGLVIGAYNEQFF
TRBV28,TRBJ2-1,CASSSSGKLSNEQFF
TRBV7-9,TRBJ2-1,CASSFVPNEQFF